This entry lists 3 T cell receptor beta chains sequenced from one sample in a study of blood T cells in healthy people across ages. Together with a sample-barcoded 5' primer, a J-beta primer mix was included in a second PCR lasting about 7 to 11 cycles. Each CDR3 protein gets one entry after TCRdb re-called the 5' RACE reads with MiXCR. This sample has 500,000 to 700,000 distinct CDR3 sequences, with under 30% found just once. Sequencing was carried out using blood. These receptors were collected from a woman older than 75 in good health.

Many counts were recorded for this clonotype. V usage is TRBV20-1 and J usage is TRBJ2-7, with D tentatively TRBD1 (6 bases). CDR1 is DFQATT and CDR2 is SNEGSKA in the germline V gene (reference sequence). The CDR3 has 15 amino acids. V gave up 3 bases and J gave up 6 bases, with 21 bases separating them. The CDR3: CSASDPTGFRREQYF. The CDR3 DNA reads as TGCAGTGCTAGCGACCCCACAGGGTTCCGTCGCGAGCAGTACTTC.

CDR3 nucleotides: TGTGCCAACTCCCTAGTCCGCGAGCAGTACTTC. Amino acid sequence: CANSLVREQYF. The chain joins TRBV7-8 to TRBJ2-4; no clear D gene. The J call may be in error: the DNA end matches TRBJ2-7 better. The CDR3 contains 11 residues. Germline V gene lookup returns CDR1 SGHVS and CDR2 FQNEAQ.

Notes on this clonotype: A single base separates this from a much larger clone, so it may be a read error. The chain carries TRBV5-1 and TRBJ2-5, with TRBD2 matching over 9 bases. Germline values: CDR1 SGHRS, CDR2 YFSETQ. This CDR3 has 14 residues. J gave up 11 bases and V 6 bases, and 14 bases lay outside the gene matches. The CDR3 here is CASTVGTSYNEQYF. As DNA, the CDR3 is TGCGCCAGCACTGTGGGGACTAGCTACAATGAGCAGTACTTC.